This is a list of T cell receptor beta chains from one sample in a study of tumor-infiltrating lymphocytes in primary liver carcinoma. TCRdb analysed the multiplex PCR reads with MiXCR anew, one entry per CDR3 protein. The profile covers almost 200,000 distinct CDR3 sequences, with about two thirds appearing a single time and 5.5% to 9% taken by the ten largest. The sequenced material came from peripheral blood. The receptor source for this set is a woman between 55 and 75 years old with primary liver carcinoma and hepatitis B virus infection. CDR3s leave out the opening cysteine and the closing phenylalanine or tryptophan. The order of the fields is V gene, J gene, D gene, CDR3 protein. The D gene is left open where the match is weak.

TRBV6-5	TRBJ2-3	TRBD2	ASRILAGEVTDTHY
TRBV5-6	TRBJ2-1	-	ASRSPGGSYNEQF
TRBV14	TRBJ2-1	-	ASSRPGPYNEQF
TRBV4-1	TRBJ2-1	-	ASSQEGIRANNEQF
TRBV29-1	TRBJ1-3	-	SVDVGGGIIIY
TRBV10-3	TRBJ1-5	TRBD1	AISEAQGAGNQPQH
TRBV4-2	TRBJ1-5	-	ASSQVKGRFQPQH
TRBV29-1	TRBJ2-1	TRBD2	SVAGTSGGNEQF
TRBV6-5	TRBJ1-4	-	ASTWTATNEKLF
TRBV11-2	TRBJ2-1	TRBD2	ASSPQGRLAGVNEQL
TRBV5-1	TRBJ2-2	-	ASSVHMNTGELF
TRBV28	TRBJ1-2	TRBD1	ASRPTGRGGYT
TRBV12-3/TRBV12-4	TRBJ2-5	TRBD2	ASSPGLVGHNSY
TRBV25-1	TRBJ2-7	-	ASSEYVQGPYEKY
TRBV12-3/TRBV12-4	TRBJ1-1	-	ASSSQWFGTEAF
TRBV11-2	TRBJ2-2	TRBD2	ASSFPQAGVPGELF
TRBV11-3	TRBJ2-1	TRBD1	ASSPPGGRDKERF
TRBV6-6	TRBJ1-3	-	ASSYSSYGVSLGNTIY
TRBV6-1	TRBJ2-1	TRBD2	ASREPGLVNEQF
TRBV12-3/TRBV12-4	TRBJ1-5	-	ASSFDSNQPQH
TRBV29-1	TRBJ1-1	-	SVPRLNTEAF
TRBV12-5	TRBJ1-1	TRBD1	ASGLGQGPRTEAF
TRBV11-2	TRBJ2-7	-	ASSLAERGTYEQY
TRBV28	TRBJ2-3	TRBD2	ASRKGTSGLPDTQY
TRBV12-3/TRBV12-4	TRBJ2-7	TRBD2	ASSLRWTSGSTREQY
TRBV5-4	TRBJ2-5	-	ASSYQETQY
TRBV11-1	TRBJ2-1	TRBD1	ASRRQGAIYNEQF
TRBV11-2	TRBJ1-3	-	ASSSHGGPTGNTIY
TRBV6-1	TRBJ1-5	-	ASSERGDNNQPQH
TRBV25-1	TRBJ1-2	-	AGSEGSYGYT
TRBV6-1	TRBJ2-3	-	ASSEASLVKDTQY
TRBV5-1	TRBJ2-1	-	ASSLGSFADEQF
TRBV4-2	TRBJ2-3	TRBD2	ASSQDLTSGSDTQY
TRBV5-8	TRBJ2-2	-	ASSLRGHNTEELF
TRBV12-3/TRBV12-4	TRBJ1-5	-	ASSPGTWLKGQPQH
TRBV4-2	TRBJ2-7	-	VSNQGALNSYKQY
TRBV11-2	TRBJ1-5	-	ANSLLSGGQPQH
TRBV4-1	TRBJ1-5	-	DSSPTENSNQPQH
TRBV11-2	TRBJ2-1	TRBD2	ASSPLLAGAGSYNEQF
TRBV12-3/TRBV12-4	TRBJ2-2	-	ASSLVSGFTGELF
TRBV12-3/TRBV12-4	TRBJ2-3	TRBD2	ASSSSGSTDTQY
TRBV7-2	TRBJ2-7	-	ASSLGLAPRRYEQY
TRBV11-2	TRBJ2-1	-	ASSLDRLALGDEQF
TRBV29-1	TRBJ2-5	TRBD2	SIRSGTSDETHY
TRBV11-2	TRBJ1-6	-	TSSLQPLSSPLH
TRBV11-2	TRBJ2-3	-	TSSLERGDTQY
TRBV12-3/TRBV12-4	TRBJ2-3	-	VSSFSTRTHTQY
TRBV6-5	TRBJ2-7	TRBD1	ANIGTGGKEQY
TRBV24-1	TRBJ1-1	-	ATSEMNKVEAF
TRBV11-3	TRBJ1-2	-	ASSSSTGFVYSYT
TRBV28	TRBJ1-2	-	ASSNYYGYT
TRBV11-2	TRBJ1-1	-	ASCLPVSNTEAF
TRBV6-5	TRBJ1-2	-	ASSYSGGDGYT
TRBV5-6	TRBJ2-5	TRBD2	ASSLGSGSGETQY